This passage covers 13 T cell receptor beta chains from one sample sequenced in a study of T cell clonality in common variable immunodeficiency. The method was immunoSEQ multiplex PCR; TCRdb's version includes in-frame clones alone and lacks a portion of them. Observed in the sample are about 52,000 clones, none of them singletons. The sample was peripheral blood mononuclear cells. The source is a person aged 18-69 years in good health.

This clone was observed many times. Coverage ceases 3 residues before the CDR3 finishes, and the germline J gene fills in the end. This chain links TRBV16 with TRBJ2-2; TRBD2 matches at 11 bases. Germline assignment: CDR1 KGHSY and CDR2 FQNENV. V lost 6 bases and J lost 2; bases outside the gene matches: 2. CDR3 length equals 15 residues. The part of the CDR3 DNA that was read is TGTGCCAGCAGTAGCGGGAGGGCCAACACCGGGGAG. Its translation: CASSSGRANTGE. The CDR3 in full is CASSSGRANTGELFF.

This clone was counted ten times or more. Read data end 3 residues before the CDR3 end; the end is taken from the germline J gene. The rearrangement links TRBV19 to TRBJ1-5; D uncertain. Trimming pared 4 bases from V and 0 bases from J, leaving 7 bases between. The CDR3 consists of 14 residues. Germline values: CDR1 LNHDA, CDR2 SQIVND (reference sequence). The chain's CDR3 is CASSRAYSNQPQHF. The DNA read from the CDR3 is TGTGCCAGTAGTAGGGCGTATAGCAATCAGCCC.

As to this clone: Read sequence stops 3 residues before the CDR3 end, and the germline J gene provides the missing end. V and J are TRBV11-1 and TRBJ2-2, with 9 nucleotides matching TRBD1. CDR1 and CDR2 (germline): SGHAT, FQDESV (reference sequence). Trimming cost V 5 bases and J 6 bases; bases outside gene matches: 7. The length of the CDR3 is 15 residues. The DNA read from the CDR3 is TGTGCCAGCAGCCCGACGACAGGGGGGTCCGGGGAG. Its translation: CASSPTTGGSGE. The CDR3 as a whole reads CASSPTTGGSGELFF.

Many counts were recorded for this clone. Read coverage stops 3 residues before the CDR3 terminus; the germline J gene supplies the remainder. The V gene is TRBV10-3, the J gene TRBJ2-1, with D perhaps TRBD2 (5 bases). V lost 2 bases, J lost 7 bases, and 15 bases lay in between. This CDR3 region has 15 residues. Per the germline V gene, CDR1 is ENHRY and CDR2 is SYGVKD. The sequenced part of the CDR3 DNA is TGTGCCATCAGTGAGACTAGGAGCTTTCAGAATGAG. Translation gives CAISETRSFQNE. The entire CDR3 reads CAISETRSFQNEQFF.

This clone came up many times. With the read ending 3 residues before the CDR3 end, the germline J gene is used to fill in that end. The chain couples TRBV7-9 to TRBJ1-2; D unresolved. The V end was cut by 1 base, the J end by 7 bases, with 7 bases between. There are 12 residues in the CDR3. Germline CDR1 SEHNR, CDR2 FQNEAQ (reference sequence). CDR3 amino acids: CASSLGAGGYTF. The DNA read from the CDR3 is TGTGCCAGCAGCTTAGGGGCAGGTGGC.

This clone occurred many times. The read terminates 3 residues ahead of where the CDR3 ends, so the germline J gene completes it. The chain is built from TRBV7-7 and TRBJ2-3, with 8 bases aligning to TRBD2. Germline CDR1 is SSHAT and CDR2 is FNYEAQ (reference sequence). The CDR3 runs 16 residues. Losses at the gene ends were 1 base for V and 5 bases for J; bases not matched to a gene: 8. The CDR3 DNA, read in part, is TGTGCCAGCAGCTTAGGGCCAGCGGGAGCAGGAGATACG. The encoded protein is CASSLGPAGAGDT. The CDR3 in full is CASSLGPAGAGDTQYF.

This clone has ten or more counts. The CDR3 is cut off 3 residues early in the read; its end comes from the germline J gene. The chain joins TRBV20-1 to TRBJ2-1; a possible D gene is TRBD2 (6 bases). Germline V gives CDR1 DFQATT, CDR2 SNEGSKA (reference sequence). V dropped 5 bases and J dropped 4 bases, with 18 bases sitting between them. CDR3 size: 15 residues. CDR3: CSASRYDSGYNEQFF. The part of the CDR3 DNA that was read is TGCAGTGCTTCTAGATATGATAGCGGATACAATGAG.

There are many counts of this clone. The read ends 3 residues before the CDR3 terminus; that terminus is restored from the germline J gene. The chain carries TRBV18 and TRBJ2-1; 14 positions match TRBD2. Germline V lookup: CDR1 KGHSH, CDR2 LQKENI. J was trimmed by 9 bases and V by 4 bases; bases with no gene match: 8. This CDR3 region has 16 residues. The CDR3 bases that were read are TGTGCCAGCTCACATAGGACTAGCGGGAGGCCGGGTGAG. Protein sequence: CASSHRTSGRPGE. The full CDR3 reads CASSHRTSGRPGEQFF.

In its sample, this clone was seen many times. Sequencing ends 3 residues short of the CDR3 end; the germline J gene provides the rest. The V gene is TRBV5-4, the J gene TRBJ1-2; 10 positions match TRBD1. V was clipped by 3 bases and J by 3 bases; unmatched bases: 5. The germline gives CDR1 SGHNT, CDR2 YYREEE (reference sequence). This CDR3 region has 15 residues. Partial CDR3 DNA: TGTGCCAGCAGCTCCCGGGACAGGGGTGACTATGGC. Protein product: CASSSRDRGDYG. In full, the CDR3 reads CASSSRDRGDYGYTF.

Comment on this clone: The sequenced fragment ends 3 residues before the CDR3 boundary, so the rest is inferred from the germline J gene. J is TRBJ2-7 and V is TRBV5-1, with a possible D match to TRBD1 (5 bases). The CDR3 contains 14 residues. V lost 0 bases and J lost 4, with 11 bases in between. Germline V gene sequence: CDR1 SGHRS, CDR2 YFSETQ. The CDR3 DNA, read in part, is TGCGCCAGCAGCTTGGCGCCAGGGAATTACGAG. It yields the protein CASSLAPGNYE. The complete CDR3 protein is CASSLAPGNYEQYF.

This clone was counted at least ten times. The CDR3 goes on 3 residues after the read ends, and that part is filled in from the germline J gene. V usage is TRBV16 and J usage is TRBJ1-2; TRBD1 might be the D (6 bases). Trimming took off 4 bases at V and 0 bases at J, with 18 bases between the two ends. CDR3 length: 17 amino acids. Germline CDR1 reads KGHSY; CDR2 reads FQNENV. The CDR3 DNA, read in part, is TGTGCCAGCAGCCCCCCCGGAGGCAGGGGACCTAACTATGGC. It translates to CASSPPGGRGPNYG. The whole CDR3 sequence reads CASSPPGGRGPNYGYTF.

The table lists this clone with many counts. The CDR3 DNA, read in part, is TGCAGTGTCGCGGGACAGGGGGCGAAAAACATT. Translation gives CSVAGQGAKNI. The whole CDR3 is CSVAGQGAKNIQYF. The rearrangement uses TRBV20-1 and TRBJ2-4; 12 bases are shared with TRBD1. Read sequence stops 3 residues before the CDR3 end, and the germline J gene provides the missing end. Germline V lookup: CDR1 DFQATT, CDR2 SNEGSKA (reference sequence). V lost 7 bases and J lost 4; bases outside the gene matches: 5. The CDR3 has 14 residues.

This clone came up many times. The DNA ends 3 residues before the CDR3 does, and the rest of the CDR3 is filled in from the germline J gene. The rearrangement links TRBV7-9 to TRBJ2-3; D perhaps matches TRBD2 (5 bases). The CDR3 has 15 residues. V lost 4 bases, J lost 4 bases, and 15 bases lay in between. Germline V gives CDR1 SEHNR, CDR2 FQNEAQ (reference sequence). CDR3 loop: CASSSRPHGADTQYF. The covered CDR3 bases are TGTGCCAGCAGCTCCAGACCGCACGGGGCAGATACG. Full variable domain (remainder filled in from reference TRBV7-9 and TRBJ2-3): DTGVSQNPRHKITKRGQNVTFRCDPISEHNRLYWYRQTLGQGPEFLTYFQNEAQLEKSRLLSDRFSAERPKGSFSTLEIQRTEQGDSAMYLCASSSRPHGADTQYFGPGTRLTVL.